The source of this T cell receptor beta chain is a study of T cell repertoires in cytomegalovirus infection. About the research overall: Public TCR beta signatures were indicative of both CMV infection and a matching HLA type.

Trimming removed 0 bases from V and 6 bases from J, with 6 bases in between. Germline assignment: CDR1 SGHTA and CDR2 FQGNSA. CDR3 length equals 13 residues. Study-wide points: Public TCR beta family frequency separated CMV-and-HLA carriers, including in an independent cohort. HLA-C-restricted CMV-specific TCR beta clonotypes were dominant in the ex vivo response.

This clonotype showed up just a few times. The target antigen is unknown. One entry per CDR3 protein results from TCRdb running MiXCR on the reads. The sample consists of 600,000 to 700,000 distinct CDR3 sequences, 30% to 40% of them appearing once. This receptor was identified in a human donor in good health (CMV status not recorded). Some clones in this sample may be carry-over from other donors' samples. The sample here was cultured PBMCs, taken from culture after CMV antigen stimulation. This chain joins TRBV7-2 and TRBJ2-4; a possible D gene is TRBD1 (5 bases). The CDR3 sequence: CASSLAGANIQYF. CDR3 nucleotides: TGTGCCAGCAGCTTAGCAGGGGCAAACATTCAGTACTTC. Full variable domain (remainder filled in from reference TRBV7-2 and TRBJ2-4): GAGVSQSPSNKVTEKGKDVELRCDPISGHTALYWYRQSLGQGLEFLIYFQGNSAPDKSGLPSDRFSAERTGGSVSTLTIQRTQQEDSAVYLCASSLAGANIQYFGAGTRLSVL.